These 8 T cell receptor beta chains were sequenced from one sample in a study of blood T cell repertoires in COVID-19. Assay: immunoSEQ multiplex PCR; the TCRdb copy retains only in-frame clones and omits some. The sample yields almost 90,000 clones, about 90% seen once. The source material was peripheral blood. Every receptor here comes from a man younger than 30 with COVID-19, enrolled during active disease.

This chain uses TRBV19 with TRBJ1-1; maybe TRBD1 (5 bases). The V gene's germline CDR1 is LNHDA and CDR2 SQIVND (reference sequence). Between the trimmed V and J ends, which lost 1 base and 2 bases, there was a span of 11 bases. The CDR3 is 15 residues long. Here the CDR3 DNA reads TGTGCCAGTAGTATAGCTCCGACAGATAACACTGAAGCTTTCTTT. Translating gives CASSIAPTDNTEAFF.

The chain employs TRBV23-1 and TRBJ1-2; D ambiguous. TRBV23-1 qualifies as an ORF whose function is uncertain. The V gene lost 2 bases and the J gene lost 4 bases, with 8 bases spanning the gap. The CDR3 contains 13 residues. CDR3 sequence (DNA): TGCGCCAGCAGTCAAGAGGGCGGCTATGGCTACACCTTC. Protein sequence: CASSQEGGYGYTF.

In its sample, this clone was seen a few times. The CDR3 reads CASSLGGEGPQHF. CDR3 nucleotide sequence: TGTGCCAGCAGCTTGGGGGGGGAAGGGCCCCAGCATTTT. The chain is built from TRBV7-6 and TRBJ1-5; possible D gene TRBD1, 5 bases. V was cut by 3 bases and J by 9 bases, with 12 bases left in between. Germline lookup yields CDR1 SGHVS and CDR2 FNYEAQ. The CDR3 is made up of 13 amino acids.

This chain connects TRBV9 to TRBJ2-1, with a weak D call TRBD1 (5 bases). The CDR3 loop spans 14 amino acids. V lost 0 bases and J lost 9, with 13 bases in between. Germline V gene sequence: CDR1 SGDLS, CDR2 YYNGEE. The CDR3 coding sequence is TGTGCCAGCAGCGTAGGAGACAGTAGGGGTGAGCAGTTCTTC. This encodes CASSVGDSRGEQFF.

The V call is TRBV27, the J call TRBJ2-7, with a possible D match to TRBD2 (6 bases). From germline, CDR1 is MNHEY and CDR2 SMNVEV (reference sequence). CDR3 size: 15 residues. Trimming pared 5 bases from V and 4 bases from J, leaving 18 bases between. CDR3 loop: CASSQSGTGGYEQYF. The CDR3 DNA follows: TGTGCCAGCAGTCAATCCGGGACCGGGGGATACGAGCAGTACTTC.

The chain couples TRBV9 to TRBJ2-7; 8 bases line up with TRBD1. V was clipped by 0 bases and J by 3 bases; unmatched bases: 5. The CDR3 runs to 15 residues. CDR1 SGDLS and CDR2 YYNGEE come from the germline V gene. The CDR3 is CASSVDQGAVYEQYF. The CDR3 DNA follows: TGTGCCAGCAGCGTAGACCAGGGGGCTGTCTACGAGCAGTACTTC.

The chain links TRBV7-2 to TRBJ1-2, with a possible D match to TRBD1 (6 bases). The CDR3 is 13 amino acids. Trimming removed 6 bases at V and 4 bases at J, with 12 bases between. CDR1 and CDR2 (germline): SGHTA, FQGNSA. CDR3 amino acids: CASSVGGAYGYTF. The CDR3 DNA is TGTGCCAGCAGTGTTGGGGGCGCCTATGGCTACACCTTC.

This chain links TRBV5-5 with TRBJ2-1; D may be TRBD2 (6 bases). The CDR3 has 15 amino acids. Germline CDR1 and CDR2: SGHKS and YYEKEE (reference sequence). V shed 3 bases and J shed 7 bases, with 17 bases lying between them. The CDR3 spells CASSSAGWDSNEQFF. CDR3 bases: TGTGCCAGCAGCTCCGCAGGGTGGGACTCGAATGAGCAGTTCTTC. The full variable domain, its missing parts supplied by reference TRBV5-5 and TRBJ2-1, is DAGVTQSPTHLIKTRGQQVTLRCSPISGHKSVSWYQQVLGQGPQFIFQYYEKEERGRGNFPDRFSARQFPNYSSELNVNALLLGDSALYLCASSSAGWDSNEQFFGPGTRLTVL.